This TCR beta chain was captured in a study of CD8+ T cells in alopecia areata. Overall study results and limits: Among the cells sequenced in scalp samples are also the resident alphabeta T cells of normal skin. Lesional scalp, especially alopecia totalis/universalis, showed higher clonality than normal scalp. A large proportion of expanded lesional clones were detected persisting in scalp and blood during tofacitinib. Tofacitinib significantly lowered scalp clonality and expanded CD8+ clones among the top 100.

Sequencing templates came from extracted RNA that was reverse transcribed into cDNA. Some clones are missing from TCRdb's copy, which holds only in-frame ones; the method was immunoSEQ multiplex PCR. In the table there are 100,000 or so clones, about 60% of which are singletons. Note on this clone: Its target is unknown.

The CDR3 extends over 20 amino acids. The ends were cut back, 5 bases at V and 7 bases at J, with 33 bases in the middle. From germline, CDR1 is SGHVS and CDR2 FQNEAQ. Treatment noted: oral pan-JAK inhibitor, 5-10 mg twice daily. Sequenced here: CD8+ T cells sorted from blood, sampled at week 56, from a patient treated with tofacitinib. The chain has TRBV7-8 and TRBJ2-1; a weak D match, TRBD1 (7 bases). The receptor comes from a human donor with alopecia areata. CDR3 region: CASSNPLTGPIGGLGNEQFF. CDR3 nucleotides: TGTGCCAGCAGCAATCCCCTGACAGGGCCAATCGGGGGACTGGGGAATGAGCAGTTCTTC.